These 10 T cell receptor beta chains originate from one sample sequenced in a study of blood T cell repertoires in COVID-19. Repertoires were generated with immunoSEQ multiplex PCR, while TCRdb's copy carries only in-frame clones and drops some. Of about 180,000 clones listed, about 88% were seen once; the top ten hold roughly 2.9%. The sample consisted of peripheral blood. All receptors come from a woman aged 25 to 39 with active or convalescent COVID-19.

Turning to this clone: Germline is not matched at one junction end, which may reflect a read error. The chain employs TRBV3-1 (or the pseudogene TRBV3-2) and TRBJ1-2; the D gene is possibly TRBD1 (6 bases). The CDR3 is 14 residues long. Germline values: CDR1 LGHDT, CDR2 YNNKEL (reference sequence). This chain's CDR3 is CASSPRDTTGSRAF. The CDR3 coding sequence is TGTGCCAGCAGCCCCCGGGACACCACTGGTTCGCGTGCCTTC.

CDR3 nucleotide sequence: TGTGCCAGCAGTACTGGGTTCTCGGGGGCCTACGAGCAGTACTTC. It translates to CASSTGFSGAYEQYF. J is TRBJ2-7 and V is TRBV28; maybe TRBD2 (6 bases). CDR1 is MDHEN, CDR2 SYDVKM, per germline. The CDR3 extends over 15 amino acids. The V end was cut by 5 bases, the J end by 2 bases, with 16 bases between.

This clone showed up just a few times. The genes are TRBV2 and TRBJ2-5; 9 bases are shared with TRBD1. This CDR3 is built from 15 residues. V lost 6 bases and J lost 0; bases outside the gene matches: 5. CDR1 is SNHLY and CDR2 is FYNNEI in the germline V gene. CDR3 in amino acids: CASREGTGYQETQYF. The CDR3, as DNA: TGTGCCAGCAGGGAGGGGACAGGGTACCAAGAGACCCAGTACTTC.

The chain joins TRBV6-5 to TRBJ2-1; TRBD1 aligns across 7 bases. V lost 6 bases to trimming and J lost 4 bases; unmatched junction nucleotides: 9. The CDR3 consists of 15 residues. From germline, CDR1 is MNHEY and CDR2 SVGAGI. The DNA of the CDR3 is TGTGCCAGCAGACCAGGGACAGTCATATACAATGAGCAGTTCTTC. It translates to CASRPGTVIYNEQFF.

This chain joins TRBV6-1 and TRBJ2-3; 8 bases match TRBD2. Trimming cost V 0 bases and J 4 bases; bases outside gene matches: 6. This CDR3 has 16 amino acids. From germline, CDR1 is MNHNS and CDR2 SASEGT. CDR3 sequence reads: CASSEAGLALPDTQYF. CDR3 sequence (DNA): TGTGCCAGCAGTGAAGCCGGACTAGCTTTGCCAGATACGCAGTATTTT.

The CDR3 nucleotides read TGCGCCAGCAGTGAAAGGGGGCGGAATGAAGCTTTCTTT. This encodes CASSERGRNEAFF. The genes are TRBV10-2 and TRBJ1-1; 7 nucleotides line up with TRBD1. The germline gives CDR1 WSHSY, CDR2 SAAADI. With 3 bases clipped from V and 7 bases from J, the junction kept 5 bases outside the gene matches. The CDR3 spans 13 residues.

The chain combines TRBV7-2 with TRBJ2-2; tentative D call: TRBD2 (7 bases). CDR1 and CDR2 (germline): SGHTA, FQGNSA. V shed 5 bases and J shed 1 base, with 20 bases lying between them. The CDR3 has 18 residues. The CDR3 nucleotides read TGTGCCAGCAGCCTTACAGGGCTGGCTAGCGGGAACACCGGGGAGCTGTTTTTT. Protein: CASSLTGLASGNTGELFF.

CDR3 region: CASSPPGNEKLFF. CDR3 coding DNA: TGTGCCAGCAGCCCCCCGGGGAATGAAAAACTGTTTTTT. The chain combines TRBV13 with TRBJ1-4; D gene ambiguous. V was pared by 5 bases and J by 5 bases, with 9 bases between. Per the germline V gene, CDR1 is PRHDT and CDR2 is FYEKMQ (reference sequence). The CDR3 extends over 13 amino acids.

The V call is TRBV7-9, the J call TRBJ1-4; the D gene is possibly TRBD1 (6 bases). CDR1 is SEHNR, CDR2 FQNEAQ, per germline (reference sequence). The V end was cut by 5 bases, the J end by 0 bases, with 13 bases between. This CDR3 spans 16 amino acids. The CDR3 spells CASSPTGTTTNEKLFF. The CDR3 coding sequence is TGTGCCAGCAGCCCCACAGGGACTACAACTAATGAAAAACTGTTTTTT.

This clone has a single count. This chain joins TRBV2 and TRBJ1-1; TRBD1 matches at 10 bases. The CDR3 loop spans 15 amino acids. Germline loops: CDR1 SNHLY, CDR2 FYNNEI. Germline trimming cut 5 bases from V and 11 bases from J; bases unmatched to any gene: 14. The CDR3 DNA follows: TGTGCCAGCAGTCCGCAACTGGACAGGGGGGTTCGGGCTTTCTTT. Amino acids: CASSPQLDRGVRAFF. The full variable domain, its missing parts supplied by reference TRBV2 and TRBJ1-1, is EPEVTQTPSHQVTQMGQEVILRCVPISNHLYFYWYRQILGQKVEFLVSFYNNEISEKSEIFDDQFSVERPDGSNFTLKIRSTKLEDSAMYFCASSPQLDRGVRAFFGQGTRLTVV.